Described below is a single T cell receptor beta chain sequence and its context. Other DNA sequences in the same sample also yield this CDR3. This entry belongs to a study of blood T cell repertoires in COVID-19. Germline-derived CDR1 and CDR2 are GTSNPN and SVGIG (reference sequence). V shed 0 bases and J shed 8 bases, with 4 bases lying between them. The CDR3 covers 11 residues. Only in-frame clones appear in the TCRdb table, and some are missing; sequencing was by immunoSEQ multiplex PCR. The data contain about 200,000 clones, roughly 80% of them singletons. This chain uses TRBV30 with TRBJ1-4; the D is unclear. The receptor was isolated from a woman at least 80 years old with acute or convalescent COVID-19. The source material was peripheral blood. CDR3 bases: TGTGCCTGGAGTGTACAGGAAAAACTGTTTTTT. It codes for CAWSVQEKLFF.